This TCR beta chain appears in the sequencing data of a study of regulatory T cells in long-lasting Graves disease. This clonotype was seen ten or more times. The time point: newly diagnosed GD, antithyroid drugs for less than 3 months. PBMC-derived RNA was used for the TCR library. iRepertoire HTBI primers and Arm-PCR of CDR3 regions built TCR beta libraries. Via MiXCR, TCRdb re-called the multiplex PCR reads, giving one row per CDR3 protein. Of about 620,000 distinct CDR3 sequences listed, approximately 15% are singletons. This same sample was also part of a study on T cells in Graves' hyperthyroidism and ophthalmopathy. As that study records: Diagnoses rested on clinical symptoms, serum thyroxine and TRAb, thyroid ultrasound and orbital computed tomography. HTBI primers were the set used in a first-round RT-PCR of the TCR CDR3. Researchers found most expanded thyroid clonotypes above 0.001 in blood as well.

The sequence was obtained from a woman aged 25-40 years with Graves disease. The sequencing used peripheral blood mononuclear cells (PBMCs), collected at new diagnosis, from a patient treated with antithyroid drugs.

The CDR3 nucleotides read TGTGCCAGCAGCCGGGGACTAGAGGAGTACGAGCAGTACTTC. Amino acid sequence: CASSRGLEEYEQYF. This chain links TRBV3-1 with TRBJ2-7; 8 bases align to TRBD2. The CDR3 is made up of 14 amino acids. V trimming: 4 bases; J trimming: 4 bases; junction bases outside the gene matches: 6. Germline lookup yields CDR1 LGHDT and CDR2 YNNKEL (reference sequence).